This T cell receptor (beta chain) was captured by sequencing in a study of blood T cells in healthy people across ages. This clonotype was seen a handful of times. CDR1 and CDR2 from the germline V gene are SGDLS and YYNGEE. Trimming took 0 bases from V and 4 from J; bases not matched to a gene: 3. The CDR3 length is 15 residues. For the second PCR, which ran for about 7 to 11 cycles, a sample-barcoded 5' primer and a J-beta primer mix were used. TCRdb called the 5' RACE reads again in MiXCR, with one record for every CDR3 protein. The sample yields 550,000 to 750,000 distinct CDR3 sequences, 20% to 25% seen once.

This clonotype was obtained from a man in his 70s in good health. J is TRBJ2-1 and V is TRBV9, with 8 bases lining up with TRBD2. Source material: blood. CDR3 region: CASSVGAGAYNEQFF. CDR3 nucleotides: TGTGCCAGCAGCGTAGGAGCGGGGGCATACAATGAGCAGTTCTTC.